Listed below are T cell receptor beta chains from one sample, sequenced in a study of monozygotic twins with cystic fibrosis. Sequencing was performed with immunoSEQ multiplex PCR; in TCRdb, only in-frame clones are kept and a portion is missing. The sample consists of 30,000 or so clones, roughly 97% of them appearing once. Material: blood. These receptors were obtained from a girl aged 2-10 years with cystic fibrosis. The CDR3 runs from the conserved cysteine through the conserved F or W. The order of the fields is J gene, V gene, CDR3 length, CDR3 protein.

TRBJ1-1 | TRBV5-6 | 16 | CASSTLGKGANTEAFF
TRBJ2-3 | TRBV7-9 | 16 | CASSPRAGASTDTQYF
TRBJ1-5 | TRBV2 | 15 | CASRISGTEGQPQHF
TRBJ1-2 | TRBV11-1 | 14 | CASSPEQGAYGYTF
TRBJ2-1 | TRBV5-5 | 16 | CASNPGTSGSKHEQFF
TRBJ1-5 | TRBV27 | 14 | CASSLYNRGQPQHF
TRBJ2-7 | TRBV5-1 | 15 | CASSLYGDVEYEQYF
TRBJ2-1 | TRBV5-4 | 16 | CASSGSAGTLYNEQFF
TRBJ1-1 | TRBV5-1 | 14 | CASRSGQPFTEAFF
TRBJ2-2 | TRBV7-9 | 14 | CASSLTRGTGELFF
TRBJ2-1 | TRBV9 | 15 | CASSVDPSGSFEQFF
TRBJ2-7 | TRBV18 | 13 | CASSPDPSGRIYF
TRBJ2-3 | TRBV30 | 15 | CAWSKDSASLDTQYF
TRBJ2-1 | TRBV9 | 16 | CASSLRRVTSVTEQFF
TRBJ1-2 | TRBV29-1 | 13 | CSVEPGSLNGYTF
TRBJ1-6 | TRBV5-1 | 15 | CASSLMGVDNSPLHF
TRBJ2-2 | TRBV4-1 | 15 | CASSQGTANTGELFF